The entry that follows covers one T cell receptor beta chain sequence. What it recognizes is unknown. Repertoires were generated with immunoSEQ multiplex PCR, while TCRdb's copy carries only in-frame clones and drops some. Here the sample spans fewer than 30,000 clones, around 80% being singletons. The V and J ends lost 2 bases and 4 bases respectively, with 13 bases between them. Germline CDR1 is MNHEY and CDR2 is SVGAGI. This CDR3 is 15 amino acids long. The data are from a study of T cell responses to AZD1222 COVID-19 vaccine. Across the whole study: Some second doses came at about 4 weeks and others at about 12 weeks; these were pooled. The study's findings and limits: Donors were mostly white British, more females; clonal diversity possibly underestimated. The span of vaccine-associated CD4 TCRs extended across spike, with dominance at 160-218 and 743-854. The number of AZD1222 recipients seropositive at baseline was only 5 to 7.

The rearrangement joins TRBV6-5 to TRBJ2-3; D may be TRBD1 or TRBD2 (5 bases each). This material consisted of peripheral blood, taken on day 0 of AZD1222 vaccination. This receptor was identified in an adult in good health. CDR3 protein: CASSYGTPRSDTQYF. In DNA, the CDR3 is TGTGCCAGCAGTTACGGGACCCCCCGGTCAGATACGCAGTATTTT.